Following are 26 T cell receptor beta chains from one sample sequenced in a study of tumor-infiltrating lymphocytes in primary liver carcinoma. A constant-region primer primed TCR beta cDNA synthesis from 500 to 550 ng of total RNA. Construction of TCR beta libraries relied on three successive nested multiplex PCR rounds employing slightly modified ARM-PCR. It was with TRBV1-TRBV30 forward primers and a C-beta reverse primer that the first two PCR rounds were run, at approximately 9 cycles each. TCRdb re-analysed the multiplex PCR reads in MiXCR, keeping a single row per CDR3 protein. This sample has around 88,000 distinct CDR3 sequences, with less than 70% found just once. Co-extraction yielded RNA and DNA from around 20-30 mg of unsorted bulk tissue. Sequencing was performed on tumor-adjacent normal liver tissue. The receptors originated from a middle-aged man with primary liver carcinoma and hepatitis B virus infection.

In its sample, this clonotype was seen many times. This rearrangement joins TRBV29-1 to TRBJ2-7, with 9 bases that match TRBD1. V gave up 6 bases and J gave up 2 bases; unmatched junction bases: 8. This CDR3 spans 14 amino acids. Per germline, CDR1 SQVTM and CDR2 ANQGSEA. As DNA, the CDR3 is TGCAGCGTAGCCCCGGGACAGGGTACCTACGAGCAGTACTTC. This encodes CSVAPGQGTYEQYF.

At least ten counts were recorded for this clonotype. This chain uses TRBV6-1 with TRBJ1-2; D remains unclear. The germline gives CDR1 MNHNS, CDR2 SASEGT. This CDR3 comprises 14 residues. Trimming removed 2 bases at V and 2 bases at J, with 9 bases between. CDR3 in DNA: TGTGCCAGCAGTGAAATAGGAGCAAACTATGGCTACACCTTC. It translates to CASSEIGANYGYTF.

Of note for this clonotype: The CDR3 ends on some other residue instead of the conserved phenylalanine or tryptophan, so this is likely a read error. The chain combines TRBV29-1 with TRBJ2-5, with D possibly TRBD1 on 5 matching bases. Looked up from germline, CDR1 is SQVTM and CDR2 is ANQGSEA. The CDR3 runs to 13 residues. V was clipped by 5 bases and J by 5 bases, with 15 bases between them. This chain's CDR3 is CSVIGHGGETQYI. The CDR3 bases are TGCAGCGTTATTGGACATGGTGGGGAGACCCAGTACATC.

This clonotype has ten or more counts. The J gene is TRBJ2-1, the V gene TRBV12-3 or TRBV12-4; D is perhaps TRBD1 (6 bases). V was trimmed by 5 bases and J by 4 bases, leaving 12 bases between them. This CDR3 has 14 amino acids. As DNA, the CDR3 is TGTGCCAGCAGTACAGGACAGCAGTACAATGAGCAGTTCTTC. It yields the protein CASSTGQQYNEQFF.

The rearrangement joins TRBV7-8 to TRBJ2-6; 9 positions match TRBD2. CDR1 and CDR2 (germline): SGHVS, FQNEAQ. The CDR3 consists of 19 residues. The V gene end was trimmed by 5 bases and the J gene end by 4 bases; junction bases not matched to a gene: 15. CDR3 in amino acids: CASSHRTSVLASGANVLTF. In nucleotides, the CDR3 is TGTGCCAGCAGCCATCGGACTAGCGTCCTTGCTTCCGGGGCCAACGTCCTGACTTTC.

On this clonotype itself: Germline is not matched at one junction end, which may reflect a read error. This chain joins TRBV5-1 and TRBJ2-5, with 11 bases matching TRBD1. The CDR3 contains 14 residues. Germline V lookup: CDR1 SGHRS, CDR2 YFSETQ. CDR3 DNA sequence: TGCGCTAGCATGCCGGACAGGGGGCGGGAGACCCAGTACTTC. This codes for CASMPDRGRETQYF.

This clonotype was observed a handful of times. CDR3 in amino acids: CAWSVDSAKNIQYF. The CDR3 bases are TGTGCCTGGAGTGTAGACAGCGCCAAAAACATTCAGTACTTC. The rearrangement uses TRBV30 and TRBJ2-4; TRBD1 is a possible D gene (5 bases). V lost 0 bases, J lost 1 base, and 7 bases lay in between. The germline CDR1 and CDR2 sequences are GTSNPN and SVGIG (reference sequence). The CDR3 has 14 residues.

This chain links TRBV4-1 with TRBJ2-7; 10 nucleotides line up with TRBD2. The CDR3 loop spans 19 amino acids. From germline, CDR1 is MGHRA and CDR2 YSYEKL. Unmatched junction bases numbered 13, after V lost 0 bases and J lost 2 bases. The CDR3 DNA is TGCGCCAGCAGCCAAGATTGGAGCGGGAGGGCCGACCCTCCCTACGAGCAGTACTTC. The encoded protein is CASSQDWSGRADPPYEQYF.

Of note for this clonotype: This could be a read error, since a much larger clone is one nucleotide away. This sequence joins TRBV14 and TRBJ2-3; no definite D call. Looked up from germline, CDR1 is SGHDN and CDR2 is FVKESK. The CDR3 is 14 residues long. The V end was cut by 0 bases, the J end by 3 bases, with 7 bases between. The CDR3 protein is CASSQDPTTDTQYF. The CDR3 bases are TGTGCCAGCAGCCAAGATCCGACGACAGATACGCAGTATTTT.

Note on this clonotype: The junction differs from germline at one of its ends, possibly a read error. J is TRBJ2-7 and V is TRBV29-1, with D possibly TRBD1 on 6 matching bases. Germline V CDR1 and CDR2: SQVTM, ANQGSEA. The CDR3 covers 15 residues. CDR3 in amino acids: CSVEEEGQRVYEQYF. As DNA, the CDR3 is TGCAGTGTTGAAGAAGAAGGACAGAGGGTCTACGAGCAGTACTTC.

With respect to this clonotype: A much bigger clone sits one base away, suggesting this may be a read error. The chain combines TRBV6-1 with TRBJ2-5; perhaps TRBD2 as D (6 bases). This CDR3 has 13 amino acids. The V gene's germline CDR1 is MNHNS and CDR2 SASEGT. The CDR3 region has the DNA TGTGCCAGCAGAGAAACTTGGGGCGGGACCCAGTGCTTC. Its translation is CASRETWGGTQCF.

This clonotype is medium-sized in the sample. The genes are TRBV11-2 and TRBJ1-1, with D maybe TRBD1 (5 bases). In germline, CDR1 is SGHAT, CDR2 FQNNGV. V gave up 0 bases and J gave up 6 bases, with 17 bases separating them. This CDR3 contains 16 residues. CDR3 region: CASSLDRVGGNSEAFF. The CDR3 bases are TGTGCCAGCAGCTTAGACAGGGTGGGCGGTAATTCTGAAGCTTTCTTT. Combining the CDR3 with reference TRBV11-2 and TRBJ1-1 gives the whole variable domain EAGVAQSPRYKIIEKRQSVAFWCNPISGHATLYWYQQILGQGPKLLIQFQNNGVVDDSQLPKDRFSAERLKGVDSTLKIQPAKLEDSAVYLCASSLDRVGGNSEAFFGQGTRLTVV.

About this clonotype: Just one base apart from a much larger clone, this may be a read error. The chain uses TRBV10-3 and TRBJ2-6, with D hard to call. Germline CDR1 reads ENHRY; CDR2 reads SYGVKD. The CDR3 extends over 15 amino acids. CDR3 in amino acids: CAISQTLSGVNVLTF. CDR3 in DNA: TGTGCCATCAGTCAAACCCTCTCTGGGGTCAACGTCCTGACTTTC.

A remark on this clonotype: This may come from a read error, since a much larger clone is one base off. The chain recombines TRBV7-8 with TRBJ2-1, with 8 bases identical to TRBD2. Per germline, CDR1 SGHVS and CDR2 FQNEAQ. CDR3 length: 15 amino acids. The CDR3 DNA is TGTGTCAGCAGACCGACCGGCGGGGGGTACAATGAGCAGTTCTTC. Translating gives CVSRPTGGGYNEQFF.

Concerning this clonotype: Relative to the germline gene, one junction end is altered; a read error may explain this. The genes are TRBV29-1 and TRBJ2-2; TRBD2 might be the D (5 bases). The CDR3 is 12 amino acids. Per the germline V gene, CDR1 is SQVTM and CDR2 is ANQGSEA. CDR3 nucleotide sequence: TGCCGCGTTGACCGAGGGCTCGGGGAGCTGTTTTTT. Its translation is CRVDRGLGELFF.

The CDR3 region is CASGSLSSYNEQFF. The DNA for the CDR3 is TGTGCCAGTGGTTCACTATCTTCCTACAATGAGCAGTTCTTC. This chain links TRBV6-5 with TRBJ2-1; D remains unclear. Germline CDR1 MNHEY, CDR2 SVGAGI. V was pared by 9 bases and J by 1 base, with 13 bases between. The CDR3 runs to 14 residues.

This clonotype was counted a single time. The rearrangement links TRBV5-4 to TRBJ1-1; TRBD1 might be the D (6 bases). Germline CDR1 and CDR2: SGHNT and YYREEE (reference sequence). This CDR3 is built from 15 residues. V dropped 5 bases and J dropped 0 bases, with 14 bases sitting between them. The CDR3 reads CASRPGADMNTEAFF. For the CDR3, the DNA is TGTGCCAGCAGGCCGGGGGCGGACATGAACACTGAAGCTTTCTTT.

Turning to this clonotype: The junction differs from germline at one of its ends, possibly a read error. This chain links TRBV11-1 with TRBJ2-2, with D perhaps TRBD1 or TRBD2 (5 bases each). The CDR3 totals 11 residues. The germline gives CDR1 SGHAT, CDR2 FQDESV (reference sequence). In nucleotides, the CDR3 is TGTGCCAACAGCCTTGGGGGAGAGCTGTTTTTT. Translating it yields CANSLGGELFF.

On this clonotype: The junction departs from the called germline gene at one end, perhaps through a read error. The gene calls are TRBV14 and TRBJ2-1; D is unresolved. Germline V gives CDR1 SGHDN, CDR2 FVKESK. This CDR3 region has 12 residues. As DNA, the CDR3 is TGTGTCAGCATGGCTGGCTACAATGAGCAGTTCTTC. Translation: CVSMAGYNEQFF.

A word on this clonotype: A much larger clonotype is one base distant, so this may be a read error. V usage is TRBV7-8 and J usage is TRBJ2-5; 8 bases are shared with TRBD1. CDR1 and CDR2 from the germline V gene are SGHVS and FQNEAQ. This CDR3 comprises 14 residues. V shed 5 bases, J shed 5 bases, and the junction held 7 bases outside the gene matches. CDR3 amino acids: CASSLSTGGETQYF. The CDR3 nucleotides read TGTGCCAGCAGCCTCTCCACAGGGGGGGAGACCCAGTACTTC.

About this clonotype: With a much larger clone just one base away, this may be a read error. As the CDR3 is not closed by the conserved phenylalanine or tryptophan, this likely results from a read error. The chain joins TRBV6-1 to TRBJ2-3, with TRBD2 matching over 8 bases. The CDR3 is 15 amino acids. Germline loops: CDR1 MNHNS, CDR2 SASEGT. V shed 4 bases, J shed 1 base, and the junction held 4 bases outside the gene matches. CDR3 protein: CASSGMRGGTDTQYS. Written as DNA, the CDR3 is TGTGCCAGCAGTGGGATGCGGGGGGGCACAGATACGCAGTATTCT.

With regard to this clonotype: An end of the junction differs from the germline gene, which may be a read error. V and J are TRBV7-8 and TRBJ1-1; D gene unclear. This CDR3 is 14 amino acids long. Per germline, CDR1 SGHVS and CDR2 FQNEAQ. In nucleotides, the CDR3 is TGTGTCAGCAGCTTAATTTCCCGGGACACTGAAGCTTTCTTT. Protein sequence: CVSSLISRDTEAFF.

J is TRBJ2-1 and V is TRBV4-1; no clear D. Germline CDR1 MGHRA, CDR2 YSYEKL. V lost 5 bases and J lost 9, with 17 bases in between. This CDR3 contains 14 residues. The DNA for the CDR3 is TGCGCCAGCAGCGTCGCAACCTATGGCATTGAGCAGTTCTTC. As protein: CASSVATYGIEQFF.

Concerning this clonotype itself: Compared with germline, one end of the junction differs, possibly owing to a read error. The rearrangement links TRBV11-3 to TRBJ2-1; the D is unclear. Germline assignment: CDR1 SGHNT and CDR2 YENEEA. The CDR3 extends over 16 amino acids. In nucleotides, the CDR3 is TGTGCCAACAGCTTAGATCCCGTGGGGTTATACAGTGAGCAGTTCTTC. As protein: CANSLDPVGLYSEQFF. Drawing the rest from reference TRBV11-3 and TRBJ2-1, the complete variable domain is EAGVVQSPRYKIIEKKQPVAFWCNPISGHNTLYWYLQNLGQGPELLIRYENEEAVDDSQLPKDRFSAERLKGVDSTLKIQPAELGDSAVYLCANSLDPVGLYSEQFFGPGTRLTVL.

About this clonotype itself: Sequence at one end of the junction differs from germline and may be a read error. The chain carries TRBV12-3 or TRBV12-4 and TRBJ2-5; D is unresolved. The CDR3 is made up of 13 amino acids. CDR3 amino acids: CASSLIVHETQYF. For the CDR3, the DNA is TGTGCCAGCAGTTTAATAGTACATGAGACCCAGTACTTT.

Of note for this clonotype: Mismatch with germline at one junction end may stem from a read error. This chain uses TRBV11-1 with TRBJ2-3; TRBD1 is a possible D gene (6 bases). The CDR3 contains 13 residues. In germline, CDR1 is SGHAT, CDR2 FQDESV (reference sequence). The CDR3 here is CSSSATGPDTQYF. CDR3 bases: TGTTCCAGCAGCGCTACAGGGCCCGATACGCAGTATTTT.